These 25 T cell receptor beta chains came from one sample sequenced in a study of response to subunit inactivated influenza vaccine. TCRdb called the RT-PCR reads again in MiXCR, with one record for every CDR3 protein. The table records some 800,000 distinct CDR3 sequences, 20% to 25% of them present only once. The specimen comprised PBMCs from blood, sampled 5 days after vaccination. The receptors derive from a man over 45 who received an inactivated influenza vaccine.

For the CDR3, the DNA is TGCAGTGCTTCCGGGACTATGTTCAATGAGCAGTTCTTC. Encoded protein: CSASGTMFNEQFF. The V and J genes are TRBV20-1 and TRBJ2-1; 7 bases match TRBD2. The germline V gene has CDR1 DFQATT and CDR2 SNEGSKA (reference sequence). After removal of 5 bases from V and 6 bases from J, the junction contained 7 bases not matched to a gene. The length of the CDR3 is 13 residues.

This clonotype occurred a few times. The chain joins TRBV5-5 to TRBJ1-2; D is uncertain. Trimming shortened V by 1 base and J by 2 bases, and 6 bases separated the two germline ends. The CDR3 has 13 residues. Germline CDR1 and CDR2: SGHKS and YYEKEE (reference sequence). CDR3 loop: CASSLHRNYGYTF. The DNA of the CDR3 is TGTGCCAGCAGCTTGCACAGAAACTATGGCTACACCTTC.

This rearrangement joins TRBV10-3 to TRBJ2-7, with D maybe TRBD1 (6 bases). The V end lost 4 bases, the J end lost 4 bases, and 17 bases lay between the germline ends. Germline CDR1 ENHRY, CDR2 SYGVKD. CDR3 length equals 15 residues. The CDR3 DNA follows: TGTGCCATCAGTGCGCCCGGGACAAACGTATACGAGCAGTACTTC. Amino acids: CAISAPGTNVYEQYF.

The J gene is TRBJ2-1, the V gene TRBV7-2; D gene ambiguous. The CDR3 is 14 amino acids. CDR1 is SGHTA, CDR2 FQGNSA, per germline. V lost 6 bases and J 0 bases, leaving 9 bases between the germline ends. The CDR3 DNA reads as TGTGCCAGCAGTTGGGTCGTCTCCTACAATGAGCAGTTCTTC. It specifies CASSWVVSYNEQFF. Based on the CDR3 plus reference TRBV7-2 and TRBJ2-1, the full variable domain is GAGVSQSPSNKVTEKGKDVELRCDPISGHTALYWYRQSLGQGLEFLIYFQGNSAPDKSGLPSDRFSAERTGGSVSTLTIQRTQQEDSAVYLCASSWVVSYNEQFFGPGTRLTVL.

V and J are TRBV5-1 and TRBJ2-2; D not certain. V was cut by 6 bases and J by 6 bases, with 21 bases left in between. This CDR3 region has 16 residues. CDR1 is SGHRS and CDR2 is YFSETQ in the germline V gene. CDR3 nucleotide sequence: TGCGCCAGCACCGAGTCAGCTGGGGTAACAGCCGGGGAGCTGTTTTTT. As protein: CASTESAGVTAGELFF.

This chain joins TRBV15 and TRBJ1-5; no clear D gene. The V end was cut by 4 bases, the J end by 2 bases, with 9 bases between. Germline CDR1 LNHNV, CDR2 YYDKDF (reference sequence). This CDR3 is 14 amino acids long. The CDR3, as DNA: TGTGCCACCAGCACGGCCTGGGGCAATCAGCCCCAGCATTTT. As protein: CATSTAWGNQPQHF.

This chain joins TRBV4-2 and TRBJ2-1; D is ambiguous. V lost 0 bases and J lost 5, with 8 bases in between. CDR3 length: 14 amino acids. The V gene's germline CDR1 is LGHNA and CDR2 YNFKEQ. CDR3: CASSQELSNNEQFF. The DNA of the CDR3 is TGTGCCAGCAGCCAAGAGTTGAGCAACAATGAGCAGTTCTTC.

This rearrangement joins TRBV3-1 to TRBJ2-1; 11 nucleotides agree with TRBD2. The ends lost 6 bases at V and 8 bases at J; junction bases unmatched: 0. The CDR3 length is 12 residues. CDR1 and CDR2 from the germline V gene are LGHDT and YNNKEL (reference sequence). The CDR3 here is CASRTSGDEQFF. The DNA of the CDR3 is TGTGCCAGCAGGACTAGCGGGGATGAGCAGTTCTTC.

On this clonotype: Given a much more abundant clone one base away, this may be a read error. The chain carries TRBV11-1 and TRBJ2-1; TRBD2 aligns across 8 bases. Germline lookup yields CDR1 SGHAT and CDR2 FQDESV (reference sequence). This CDR3 has 17 amino acids. The CDR3 sequence: CASSPTSVLSSYNEQSF. The DNA for the CDR3 is TGTGCCAGCAGCCCGACTAGCGTTCTGAGCTCCTACAATGAGCAGTCCTTC.

This clonotype was counted between two and nine times. The chain combines TRBV6-1 with TRBJ1-1; no reliable D call. Germline assignment: CDR1 MNHNS and CDR2 SASEGT. The CDR3 totals 13 residues. The V and J ends lost 2 bases and 7 bases respectively, with 11 bases between them. The CDR3 DNA follows: TGTGCCAGCAGTGAAAGGAGGAGGGATGAAGCTTTCTTT. As protein: CASSERRRDEAFF.

This clonotype was counted between two and nine times. The chain employs TRBV20-1 and TRBJ2-7; D is perhaps TRBD2 (7 bases). The V gene lost 3 bases and the J gene lost 5 bases, with 17 bases spanning the gap. Germline V CDR1 and CDR2: DFQATT, SNEGSKA (reference sequence). The CDR3 contains 14 residues. Written as DNA, the CDR3 is TGCAGTGCTAGTAAGCAGGGCGGGGGCCACGAGCAGTACTTC. Translation gives CSASKQGGGHEQYF.

V and J are TRBV11-2 and TRBJ2-3, with 12 nucleotides matching TRBD2. CDR1 is SGHAT and CDR2 is FQNNGV in the germline V gene. The trim removed 5 bases at V and 0 bases at J, leaving 9 bases unmatched. The CDR3 contains 18 residues. For the CDR3, the DNA is TGTGCCAGCAGCCAAAGACTAGCGGGGGCCCTGAGCACAGATACGCAGTATTTT. Amino acids: CASSQRLAGALSTDTQYF.

This clonotype was counted once. The genes are TRBV5-1 and TRBJ2-1; a possible D gene is TRBD2 (6 bases). CDR1 and CDR2 from the germline V gene are SGHRS and YFSETQ. Trimming took off 0 bases at V and 9 bases at J, with 16 bases between the two ends. The CDR3 runs 15 residues. CDR3 residues: CASSLGRGPTSEQFF. The CDR3 DNA reads TGCGCCAGCAGCTTGGGGCGGGGTCCAACAAGTGAGCAGTTCTTC.

This clonotype was seen only a few times. V gene TRBV10-3 combines with J gene TRBJ2-5; no reliable D call. The length of the CDR3 is 16 residues. CDR1 and CDR2 from the germline V gene are ENHRY and SYGVKD. Trimming removed 4 bases from V and 2 bases from J, with 17 bases in between. CDR3 sequence: CAISARENDGQETQYF. As DNA, the CDR3 is TGTGCCATCAGTGCCCGAGAGAACGACGGGCAAGAGACCCAGTACTTC.

This chain links TRBV5-5 with TRBJ2-5; a possible D gene is TRBD1 (5 bases). Trimming pared 4 bases from V and 0 bases from J, leaving 13 bases between. This CDR3 is built from 15 residues. Germline values: CDR1 SGHKS, CDR2 YYEKEE (reference sequence). CDR3 loop: CASSPGHPYQETQYF. CDR3 DNA sequence: TGTGCCAGCAGCCCTGGACACCCGTACCAAGAGACCCAGTACTTC.

V is TRBV12-3 or TRBV12-4 and J is TRBJ1-4, with D unresolved. Between the trimmed V and J ends, which lost 6 bases and 10 bases, there was a span of 15 bases. The CDR3 is 13 amino acids. The CDR3 coding sequence is TGTGCCAGCAGCTTGGACCTGCGGGGAAAACTGTTTTTT. Translating it yields CASSLDLRGKLFF.

The sample holds a few counts of this clonotype. The gene calls are TRBV5-1 and TRBJ1-6; a possible D gene is TRBD1 (6 bases). This CDR3 is built from 14 residues. Trimming took 4 bases from V and 8 from J, leaving 13 bases between them. Germline lookup yields CDR1 SGHRS and CDR2 YFSETQ. The CDR3 protein is CASSVRGGYSPLHF. CDR3 DNA sequence: TGCGCCAGCAGCGTCCGAGGGGGGTATTCACCCCTCCACTTT.

The rearrangement links TRBV20-1 to TRBJ1-2, with unresolved D. Germline-derived CDR1 and CDR2 are DFQATT and SNEGSKA (reference sequence). The CDR3 spans 11 residues. V lost 6 bases, J lost 3 bases, and 8 bases lay in between. CDR3 in DNA: TGCAGTGCCCGACTGTACTATGGCTACACCTTC. It specifies CSARLYYGYTF.

The rearrangement links TRBV6-5 to TRBJ1-2; D is unresolved. Trimming pared 0 bases from V and 6 bases from J, leaving 11 bases between. Looked up from germline, CDR1 is MNHEY and CDR2 is SVGAGI. This CDR3 region has 14 residues. DNA of the CDR3: TGTGCCAGCAGTTACTCCGGGCCTTTTAATGGCTACACCTTC. It codes for CASSYSGPFNGYTF.

V gene TRBV28 combines with J gene TRBJ2-1, with TRBD1 as a possible D gene (6 bases). Per germline, CDR1 MDHEN and CDR2 SYDVKM. The CDR3 runs to 14 residues. The V end lost 0 bases, the J end lost 3 bases, and 6 bases lay between the germline ends. The CDR3 loop reads CASSLWDSYNEQFF. The CDR3 DNA is TGTGCCAGCAGTTTATGGGACAGCTACAATGAGCAGTTCTTC.

This sequence joins TRBV7-9 and TRBJ2-2, with D perhaps matching TRBD1 (6 bases). The CDR3 contains 15 residues. V was shortened by 5 bases and J by 0 bases, with 10 bases between the two germline ends. Germline lookup yields CDR1 SEHNR and CDR2 FQNEAQ (reference sequence). The CDR3 DNA is TGTGCCAGCAGCCAGGGACATTCGAACACCGGGGAGCTGTTTTTT. It specifies CASSQGHSNTGELFF.

CDR3 sequence reads: CASSEGARETQYF. CDR3 bases: TGTGCCAGCAGTGAGGGGGCGCGTGAGACCCAGTACTTC. This sequence joins TRBV12-3 or TRBV12-4 and TRBJ2-5; 7 nucleotides line up with TRBD1. With V trimmed by 5 bases and J by 5 bases, 5 bases remained unmatched. The CDR3 spans 13 residues.

This clonotype showed up just a few times. The chain combines TRBV2 with TRBJ2-5; possible D gene TRBD2, 5 bases. This CDR3 region has 14 residues. Deletions cut 3 bases from V and 1 base from J, with 9 bases between. The germline V gene has CDR1 SNHLY and CDR2 FYNNEI. This chain's CDR3 is CASSDVGVQETQYF. The CDR3 DNA follows: TGTGCCAGCAGTGATGTCGGGGTCCAAGAGACCCAGTACTTC.

This clonotype was seen only a few times. This chain uses TRBV5-6 with TRBJ2-7, with 9 bases aligning to TRBD1. With V trimmed by 2 bases and J by 4 bases, 4 bases remained unmatched. Germline CDR1 reads SGHDT; CDR2 reads YYEEEE. There are 14 residues in the CDR3. The CDR3 DNA reads TGTGCCAGCAGCTTTGGACAGGGGATATACGAGCAGTACTTC. It encodes CASSFGQGIYEQYF.

V is TRBV12-3 or TRBV12-4 and J is TRBJ2-7; D is perhaps TRBD1 (5 bases). The CDR3 consists of 14 residues. V was trimmed by 2 bases and J by 5 bases, leaving 13 bases between them. The CDR3: CASSLSQGSHEQYF. CDR3 nucleotide sequence: TGTGCCAGCAGTTTAAGTCAGGGTTCCCACGAGCAGTACTTC.